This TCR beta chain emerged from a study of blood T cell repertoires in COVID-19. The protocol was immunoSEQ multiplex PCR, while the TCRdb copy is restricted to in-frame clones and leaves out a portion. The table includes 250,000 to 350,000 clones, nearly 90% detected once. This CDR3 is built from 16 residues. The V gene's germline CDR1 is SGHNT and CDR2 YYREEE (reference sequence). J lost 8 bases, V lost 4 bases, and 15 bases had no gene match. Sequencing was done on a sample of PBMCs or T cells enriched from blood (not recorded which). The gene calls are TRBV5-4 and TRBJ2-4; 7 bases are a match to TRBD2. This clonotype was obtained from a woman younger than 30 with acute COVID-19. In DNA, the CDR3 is TGTGCCAGCAGCCCCGGGGGGAGGGCCAAGGGATACATTCAGTACTTC. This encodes CASSPGGRAKGYIQYF.